This T cell receptor (beta chain) was retrieved from a study of memory CD4+ T cells and cytomegalovirus serostatus. Single viable CD3+CD4+CD8-CD45RO+ cells were sorted as the memory CD4+ T cells. How the authors handled the data: After removing out-of-frame reads, around 2,100,000 distinct TCRbeta sequences remained. TCRdb keeps only in-frame clones here, not all; method: immunoSEQ multiplex PCR. V and J calls and clone size follow that table, whereas D and trimming were derived from the DNA. In the table there are some 50,000 clones, about 70% of which are singletons. Trimming cost V 3 bases and J 1 base; bases outside gene matches: 7. The germline V gene encodes CDR1 KGHSH and CDR2 LQKENI. The CDR3 covers 16 residues.

The sequenced material came from memory CD4+ T cells from blood. The chain links TRBV18 to TRBJ1-1, with 8 bases fitting TRBD1. The TCR sequence derives from an adult in good health and CMV-seropositive. The CDR3 coding sequence is TGTGCCAGCTCACCGCAGACAGACAGGGGGAACACTGAAGCTTTCTTT. Its protein product is CASSPQTDRGNTEAFF.